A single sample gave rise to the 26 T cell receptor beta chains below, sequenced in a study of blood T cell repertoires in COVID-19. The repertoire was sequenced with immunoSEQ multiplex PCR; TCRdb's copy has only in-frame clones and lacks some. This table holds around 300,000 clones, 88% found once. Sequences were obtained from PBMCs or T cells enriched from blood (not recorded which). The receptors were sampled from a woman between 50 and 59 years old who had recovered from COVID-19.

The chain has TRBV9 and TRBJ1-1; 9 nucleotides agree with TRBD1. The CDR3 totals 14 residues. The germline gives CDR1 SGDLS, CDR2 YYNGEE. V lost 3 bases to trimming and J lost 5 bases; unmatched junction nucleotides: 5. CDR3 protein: CASSAGQGRTEAFF. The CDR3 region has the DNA TGTGCCAGCAGCGCTGGACAGGGGAGGACTGAAGCTTTCTTT.

CDR3 sequence (DNA): TGTGCCAGCAGCTTATCGGTGGGCCAGGGCACCGGGGAGCTGTTTTTT. It specifies CASSLSVGQGTGELFF. This chain connects TRBV7-9 to TRBJ2-2, with a tentative D call TRBD1 (5 bases). V lost 2 bases to trimming and J lost 4 bases, with 14 bases between them. This CDR3 contains 16 residues. Germline V gene data show CDR1 as SEHNR and CDR2 as FQNEAQ (reference sequence).

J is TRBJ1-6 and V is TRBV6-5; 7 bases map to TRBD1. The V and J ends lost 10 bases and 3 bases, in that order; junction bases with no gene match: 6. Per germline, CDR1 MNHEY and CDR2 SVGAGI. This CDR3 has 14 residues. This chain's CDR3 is CATRGGFYNSPLHF. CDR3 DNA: TGTGCCACGCGAGGGGGCTTCTATAATTCACCCCTCCACTTT.

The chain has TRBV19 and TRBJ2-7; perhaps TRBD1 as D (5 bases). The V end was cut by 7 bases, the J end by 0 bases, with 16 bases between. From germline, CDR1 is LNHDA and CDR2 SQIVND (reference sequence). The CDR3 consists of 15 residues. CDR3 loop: CASKWGVEGSYEQYF. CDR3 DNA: TGTGCCAGTAAATGGGGCGTAGAAGGCTCCTACGAGCAGTACTTC. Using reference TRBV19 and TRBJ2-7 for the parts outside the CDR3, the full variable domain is DGGITQSPKYLFRKEGQNVTLSCEQNLNHDAMYWYRQDPGQGLRLIYYSQIVNDFQKGDIAEGYSVSREKKESFPLTVTSAQKNPTAFYLCASKWGVEGSYEQYFGPGTRLTVT.

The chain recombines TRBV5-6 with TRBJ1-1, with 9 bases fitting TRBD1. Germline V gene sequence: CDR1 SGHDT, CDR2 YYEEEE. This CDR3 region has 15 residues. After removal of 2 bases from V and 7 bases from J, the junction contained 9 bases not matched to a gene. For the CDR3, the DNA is TGTGCCAGCAGCTTATCACAGGGGGCCGGGTTTGAAGCTTTCTTT. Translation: CASSLSQGAGFEAFF.

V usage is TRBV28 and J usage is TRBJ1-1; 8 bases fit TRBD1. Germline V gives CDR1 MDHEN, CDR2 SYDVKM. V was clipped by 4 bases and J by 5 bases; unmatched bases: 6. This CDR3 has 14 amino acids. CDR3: CASSSDRGWTEAFF. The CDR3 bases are TGTGCCAGCAGTTCAGACAGGGGTTGGACTGAAGCTTTCTTT.

The CDR3 region is CASFSGRGTDTQYF. CDR3 DNA sequence: TGCGCCAGCTTTAGCGGGAGAGGCACAGATACGCAGTATTTT. The chain carries TRBV5-1 and TRBJ2-3; 9 bases align to TRBD2. Unmatched junction bases numbered 4, after V lost 7 bases and J lost 1 base. This CDR3 has 14 amino acids. The germline V gene encodes CDR1 SGHRS and CDR2 YFSETQ.

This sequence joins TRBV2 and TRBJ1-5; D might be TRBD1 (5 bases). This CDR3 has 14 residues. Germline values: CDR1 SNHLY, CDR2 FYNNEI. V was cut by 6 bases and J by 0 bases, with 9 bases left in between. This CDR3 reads CASRGRGSNQPQHF. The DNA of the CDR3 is TGTGCCAGCAGGGGGAGGGGTAGCAATCAGCCCCAGCATTTT.

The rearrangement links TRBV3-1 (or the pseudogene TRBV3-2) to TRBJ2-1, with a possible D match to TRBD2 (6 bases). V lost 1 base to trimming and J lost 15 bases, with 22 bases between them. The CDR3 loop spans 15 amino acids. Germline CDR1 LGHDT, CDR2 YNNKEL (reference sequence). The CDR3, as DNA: TGTGCCAGCAGCCAAGTTGCACTAGCTTTGAGGCATTCGTTCTTC. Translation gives CASSQVALALRHSFF.

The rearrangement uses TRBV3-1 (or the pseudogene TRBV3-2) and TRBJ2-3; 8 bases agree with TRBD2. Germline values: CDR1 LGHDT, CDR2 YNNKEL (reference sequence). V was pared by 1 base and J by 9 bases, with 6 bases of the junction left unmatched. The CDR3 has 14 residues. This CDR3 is CASSQGAGEGTQYF. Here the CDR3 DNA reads TGTGCCAGCAGCCAAGGAGCGGGAGAAGGGACGCAGTATTTT.

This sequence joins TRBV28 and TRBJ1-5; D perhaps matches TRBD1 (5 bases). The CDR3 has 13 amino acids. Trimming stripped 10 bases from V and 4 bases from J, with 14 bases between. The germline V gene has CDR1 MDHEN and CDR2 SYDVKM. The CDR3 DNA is TGTGCCACCGGGGGAGGGGCTAATCAGCCCCAGCATTTT. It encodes CATGGGANQPQHF.

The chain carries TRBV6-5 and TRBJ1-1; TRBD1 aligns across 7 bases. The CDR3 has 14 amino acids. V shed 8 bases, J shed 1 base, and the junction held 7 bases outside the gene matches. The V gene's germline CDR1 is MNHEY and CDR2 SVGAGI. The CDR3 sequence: CASGRNRGNTEAFF. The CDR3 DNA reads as TGTGCCAGCGGAAGAAACAGGGGGAACACTGAAGCTTTCTTT.

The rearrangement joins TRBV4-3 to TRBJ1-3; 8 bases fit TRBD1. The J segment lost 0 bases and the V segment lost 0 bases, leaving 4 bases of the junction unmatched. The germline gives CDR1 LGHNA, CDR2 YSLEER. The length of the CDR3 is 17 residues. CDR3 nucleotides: TGCGCCAGCAGCCAAGATGACAGGGGCTCCTCTGGAAACACCATATATTTT. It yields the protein CASSQDDRGSSGNTIYF.

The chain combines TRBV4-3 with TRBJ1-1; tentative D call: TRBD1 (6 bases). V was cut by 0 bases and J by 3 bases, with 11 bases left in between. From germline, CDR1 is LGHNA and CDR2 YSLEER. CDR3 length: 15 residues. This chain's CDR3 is CASSQDTGTYTEAFF. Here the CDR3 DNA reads TGCGCCAGCAGCCAAGATACAGGGACGTACACTGAAGCTTTCTTT.

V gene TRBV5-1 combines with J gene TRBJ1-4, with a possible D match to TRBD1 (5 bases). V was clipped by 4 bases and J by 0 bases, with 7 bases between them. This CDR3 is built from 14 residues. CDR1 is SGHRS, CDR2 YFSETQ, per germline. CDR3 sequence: CASSKTATNEKLFF. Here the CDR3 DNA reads TGCGCCAGCAGCAAGACAGCAACTAATGAAAAACTGTTTTTT. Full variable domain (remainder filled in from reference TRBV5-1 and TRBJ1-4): KAGVTQTPRYLIKTRGQQVTLSCSPISGHRSVSWYQQTPGQGLQFLFEYFSETQRNKGNFPGRFSGRQFSNSRSEMNVSTLELGDSALYLCASSKTATNEKLFFGSGTQLSVL.

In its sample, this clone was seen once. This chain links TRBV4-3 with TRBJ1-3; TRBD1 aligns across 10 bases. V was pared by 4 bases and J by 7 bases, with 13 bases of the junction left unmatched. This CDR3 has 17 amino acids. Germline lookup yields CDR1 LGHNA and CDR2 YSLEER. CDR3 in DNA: TGCGCCAGCAGCCCTAGCCCGAATCCGGGACAGGGGAACACCATATATTTT. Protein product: CASSPSPNPGQGNTIYF.

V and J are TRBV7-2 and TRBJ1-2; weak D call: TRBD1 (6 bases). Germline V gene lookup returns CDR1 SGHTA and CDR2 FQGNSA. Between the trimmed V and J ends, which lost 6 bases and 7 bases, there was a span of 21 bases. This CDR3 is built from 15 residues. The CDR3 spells CASSYSFAGTLGYTF. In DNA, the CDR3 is TGTGCCAGCAGTTATTCATTTGCCGGGACACTTGGCTACACCTTC.

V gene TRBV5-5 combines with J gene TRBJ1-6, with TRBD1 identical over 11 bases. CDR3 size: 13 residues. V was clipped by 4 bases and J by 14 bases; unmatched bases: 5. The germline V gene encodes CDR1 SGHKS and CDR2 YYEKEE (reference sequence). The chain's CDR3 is CASSGDRGISLHF. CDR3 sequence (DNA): TGTGCCAGCAGCGGGGACAGGGGGATTTCCCTCCACTTT. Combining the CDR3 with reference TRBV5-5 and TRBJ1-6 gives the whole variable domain DAGVTQSPTHLIKTRGQQVTLRCSPISGHKSVSWYQQVLGQGPQFIFQYYEKEERGRGNFPDRFSARQFPNYSSELNVNALLLGDSALYLCASSGDRGISLHFGNGTRLTVT.

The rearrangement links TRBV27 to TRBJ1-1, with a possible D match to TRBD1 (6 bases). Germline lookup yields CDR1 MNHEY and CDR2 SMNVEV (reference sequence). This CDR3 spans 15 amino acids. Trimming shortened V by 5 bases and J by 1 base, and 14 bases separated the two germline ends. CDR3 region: CASSLRTASNTEAFF. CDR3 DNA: TGTGCCAGCAGTCTTCGGACAGCATCGAACACTGAAGCTTTCTTT.

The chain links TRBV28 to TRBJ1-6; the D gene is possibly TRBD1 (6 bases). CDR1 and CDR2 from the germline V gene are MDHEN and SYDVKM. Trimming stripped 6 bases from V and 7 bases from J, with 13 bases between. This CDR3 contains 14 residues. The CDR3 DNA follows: TGTGCCAGCAGCCCCGGACAGAAGAATTCACCCCTCCACTTT. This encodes CASSPGQKNSPLHF.

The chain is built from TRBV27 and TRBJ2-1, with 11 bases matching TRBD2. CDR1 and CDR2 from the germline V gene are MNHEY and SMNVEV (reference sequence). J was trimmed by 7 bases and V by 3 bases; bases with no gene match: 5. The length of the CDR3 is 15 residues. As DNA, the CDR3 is TGTGCCAGCAGTTTCGTAGCGGGAGGGCCTAATGAGCAGTTCTTC. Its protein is CASSFVAGGPNEQFF.

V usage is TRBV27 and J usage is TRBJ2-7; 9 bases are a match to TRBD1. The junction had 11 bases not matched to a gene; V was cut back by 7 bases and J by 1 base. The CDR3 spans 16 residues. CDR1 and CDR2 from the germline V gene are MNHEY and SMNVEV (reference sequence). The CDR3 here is CASIGTGNFKSYEQYF. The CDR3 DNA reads TGTGCCAGCATTGGGACAGGGAATTTTAAGTCCTACGAGCAGTACTTC.

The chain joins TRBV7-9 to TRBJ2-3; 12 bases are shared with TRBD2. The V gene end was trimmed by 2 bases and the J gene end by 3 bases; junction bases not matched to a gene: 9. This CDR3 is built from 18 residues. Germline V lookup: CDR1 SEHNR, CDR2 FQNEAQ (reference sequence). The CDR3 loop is CASSLSWTSGIATDTQYF. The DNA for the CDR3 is TGTGCCAGCAGCTTATCGTGGACTAGCGGGATAGCAACAGATACGCAGTATTTT.

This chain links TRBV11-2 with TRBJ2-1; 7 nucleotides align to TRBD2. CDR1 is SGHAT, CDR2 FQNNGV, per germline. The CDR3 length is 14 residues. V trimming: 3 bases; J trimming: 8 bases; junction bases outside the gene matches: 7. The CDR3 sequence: CASSFQAGVYEQFF. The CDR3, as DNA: TGTGCCAGCAGCTTTCAGGCGGGAGTCTATGAGCAGTTCTTC.

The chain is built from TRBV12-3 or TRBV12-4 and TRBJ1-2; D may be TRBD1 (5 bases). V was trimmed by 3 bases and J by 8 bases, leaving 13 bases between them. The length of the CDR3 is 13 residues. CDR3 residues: CASSLVVGGGYTF. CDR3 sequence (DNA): TGTGCCAGCAGTTTGGTCGTCGGGGGAGGCTACACCTTC.

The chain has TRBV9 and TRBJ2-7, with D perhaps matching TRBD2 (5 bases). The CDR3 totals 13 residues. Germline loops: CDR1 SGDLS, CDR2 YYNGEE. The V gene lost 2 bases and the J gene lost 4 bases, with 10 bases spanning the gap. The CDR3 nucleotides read TGTGCCAGCAGCGTGGATTCGGGGTACGAGCAGTACTTC. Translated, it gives CASSVDSGYEQYF.